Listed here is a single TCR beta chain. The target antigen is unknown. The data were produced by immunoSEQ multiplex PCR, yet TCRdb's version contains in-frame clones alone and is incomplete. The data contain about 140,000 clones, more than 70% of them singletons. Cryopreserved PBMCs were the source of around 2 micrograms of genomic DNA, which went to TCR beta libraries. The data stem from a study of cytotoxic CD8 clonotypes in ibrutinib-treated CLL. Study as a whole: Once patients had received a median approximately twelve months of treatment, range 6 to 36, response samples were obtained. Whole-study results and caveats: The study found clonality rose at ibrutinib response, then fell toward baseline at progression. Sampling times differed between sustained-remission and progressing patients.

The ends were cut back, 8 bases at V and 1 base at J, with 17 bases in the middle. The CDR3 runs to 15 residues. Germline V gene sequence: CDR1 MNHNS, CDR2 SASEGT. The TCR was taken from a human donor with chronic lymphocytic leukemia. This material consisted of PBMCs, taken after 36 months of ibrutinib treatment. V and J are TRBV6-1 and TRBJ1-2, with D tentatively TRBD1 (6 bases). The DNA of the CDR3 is TGTGCCAGCTCTAGTACAGGGACGGTTAACTATGGCTACACCTTC. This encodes CASSSTGTVNYGYTF.